One sample yielded the 21 T cell receptor beta chains listed below, sequenced in a study of T cell changes during pregnancy in multiple sclerosis. This table comes from immunoSEQ multiplex PCR, and its TCRdb copy is limited to in-frame clones, with some not included. The sample comprises over 55,000 clones, 89% of which are singletons, and under 3% rests with the top ten. The source was peripheral blood, collected in the first trimester of pregnancy. Receptor source: a female donor with multiple sclerosis, enrolled in a pregnancy study.

The CDR3 reads CASRKDRGRNTEAFF. CDR3 DNA: TGTGCCAGCAGAAAGGACAGGGGGCGGAACACTGAAGCTTTCTTT. The chain has TRBV6-1 and TRBJ1-1; 11 bases align to TRBD1. V was clipped by 6 bases and J by 1 base; unmatched bases: 4. Germline lookup yields CDR1 MNHNS and CDR2 SASEGT. This CDR3 has 15 residues.

This chain uses TRBV28 with TRBJ2-4; no reliable D call. The CDR3 is 14 residues long. V lost 6 bases to trimming and J lost 7 bases, with 16 bases between them. Germline values: CDR1 MDHEN, CDR2 SYDVKM. The CDR3 sequence: CASSQSGFENIQYF. CDR3 DNA sequence: TGTGCCAGCAGCCAATCAGGCTTTGAGAACATTCAGTACTTC.

V is TRBV11-2 and J is TRBJ2-1; TRBD1 might be the D (6 bases). Germline lookup yields CDR1 SGHAT and CDR2 FQNNGV. There are 14 residues in the CDR3. The V gene lost 6 bases and the J gene lost 15 bases, with 24 bases spanning the gap. CDR3 nucleotide sequence: TGTGCCAGCAGTCAATCCGGACAGCTAGTCCGCCCGTTCTTC. Encoded protein: CASSQSGQLVRPFF.

CDR3 DNA: TGTGCCAGCAGCCGACTAGCGGGAGGGCCGGTTAGCACAGATACGCAGTATTTT. It is translated as CASSRLAGGPVSTDTQYF. The gene calls are TRBV14 and TRBJ2-3; 14 nucleotides match TRBD2. This CDR3 region has 18 residues. Germline V gives CDR1 SGHDN, CDR2 FVKESK. Trimming cost V 4 bases and J 0 bases; bases outside gene matches: 6.

The V call is TRBV19, the J call TRBJ2-7; tentative D call: TRBD1 (5 bases). This CDR3 has 12 amino acids. Trimming shortened V by 5 bases and J by 4 bases, and 9 bases separated the two germline ends. CDR1 LNHDA and CDR2 SQIVND come from the germline V gene (reference sequence). This CDR3 reads CASSGDSYEQYF. Written as DNA, the CDR3 is TGTGCCAGTAGTGGTGACAGTTACGAGCAGTACTTC. The variable domain in full, completed from reference TRBV19 and TRBJ2-7, reads DGGITQSPKYLFRKEGQNVTLSCEQNLNHDAMYWYRQDPGQGLRLIYYSQIVNDFQKGDIAEGYSVSREKKESFPLTVTSAQKNPTAFYLCASSGDSYEQYFGPGTRLTVT.

The rearrangement links TRBV7-2 to TRBJ2-5, with D possibly matching TRBD1 (5 bases). V dropped 1 base and J dropped 5 bases, with 14 bases sitting between them. This CDR3 is built from 15 residues. Germline-derived CDR1 and CDR2 are SGHTA and FQGNSA. CDR3 region: CASSLDLGAAETQYF. The CDR3 nucleotides are TGTGCCAGCAGCTTAGATCTAGGGGCGGCTGAGACCCAGTACTTC.

CDR3 coding DNA: TGTGCCAGCAGTGAACTAGCGGGAGGAGGGGAGGATACGCAGTATTTT. Translating gives CASSELAGGGEDTQYF. V usage is TRBV2 and J usage is TRBJ2-3; 11 bases fit TRBD2. CDR3 length: 16 amino acids. Trimming at V came to 2 bases and at J to 6 bases, leaving 7 bases not matched to a gene. CDR1 and CDR2 (germline): SNHLY, FYNNEI.

The chain has TRBV19 and TRBJ1-1; maybe TRBD1 (5 bases). The CDR3 contains 13 residues. The germline V and J ends were trimmed by 7 bases and 5 bases, with 14 bases remaining between them. The V gene's germline CDR1 is LNHDA and CDR2 SQIVND (reference sequence). CDR3 nucleotide sequence: TGTGCCAGTACGGCAGGGATGAGGACTGAAGCTTTCTTT. Encoded protein: CASTAGMRTEAFF.

The chain uses TRBV5-4 and TRBJ2-3; weak D call: TRBD2 (6 bases). CDR1 SGHNT and CDR2 YYREEE come from the germline V gene (reference sequence). V was shortened by 0 bases and J by 5 bases, with 13 bases between the two germline ends. CDR3 length: 15 residues. CDR3 residues: CASSLAGSLGDTQYF. For the CDR3, the DNA is TGTGCCAGCAGCTTGGCCGGGAGTCTTGGAGATACGCAGTATTTT.

As DNA, the CDR3 is TGTGCCAGCAGCTTGACAGGGGCAAGGAATACGCAGTATTTT. As protein: CASSLTGARNTQYF. The chain links TRBV9 to TRBJ2-3; 8 bases agree with TRBD1. The CDR3 contains 14 residues. Germline CDR1 is SGDLS and CDR2 is YYNGEE. After removal of 4 bases from V and 7 bases from J, the junction contained 8 bases not matched to a gene.

The gene calls are TRBV2 and TRBJ1-2; TRBD1 might be the D (5 bases). The germline V gene encodes CDR1 SNHLY and CDR2 FYNNEI. Trimming removed 5 bases from V and 3 bases from J, with 19 bases in between. The CDR3 sequence is 16 residues long. The CDR3 region has the DNA TGTGCCAGCAGTACTGACCGTTATGGACATGACTATGGCTACACCTTC. As protein: CASSTDRYGHDYGYTF.

This clone showed up just once. The CDR3 loop reads CASSEGSSYEQYF. CDR3 nucleotide sequence: TGTGCCAGCTCAGAGGGAAGCTCCTACGAGCAGTACTTC. V and J are TRBV18 and TRBJ2-7; TRBD2 might be the D (5 bases). Germline lookup yields CDR1 KGHSH and CDR2 LQKENI. CDR3 length: 13 amino acids. V lost 5 bases and J lost 0, with 8 bases in between. Drawing the rest from reference TRBV18 and TRBJ2-7, the complete variable domain is NAGVMQNPRHLVRRRGQEARLRCSPMKGHSHVYWYRQLPEEGLKFMVYLQKENIIDESGMPKERFSAEFPKEGPSILRIQQVVRGDSAAYFCASSEGSSYEQYFGPGTRLTVT.

The rearrangement uses TRBV16 and TRBJ1-1; D perhaps matches TRBD1 (6 bases). Germline CDR1 KGHSY, CDR2 FQNENV. The CDR3 spans 13 residues. The ends were cut back, 0 bases at V and 8 bases at J, with 10 bases in the middle. This chain's CDR3 is CASSQSTQGEAFF. The CDR3, as DNA: TGTGCCAGCAGCCAATCGACTCAGGGGGAAGCTTTCTTT.

The chain combines TRBV5-1 with TRBJ2-2; 8 bases map to TRBD2. The germline V gene has CDR1 SGHRS and CDR2 YFSETQ. The CDR3 runs 16 residues. The junction had 7 bases not matched to a gene; V was cut back by 0 bases and J by 6 bases. The CDR3 coding sequence is TGCGCCAGCAGCTTGGCGGCAGCGGGAGTCTCCGGGGAGCTGTTTTTT. It encodes CASSLAAAGVSGELFF.

This clone came up once. V and J are TRBV27 and TRBJ1-2, with D tentatively TRBD1 (6 bases). The germline CDR1 and CDR2 sequences are MNHEY and SMNVEV (reference sequence). V shed 3 bases and J shed 4 bases, with 15 bases lying between them. This CDR3 has 15 amino acids. CDR3 loop: CASSFSSGAGYGYTF. The CDR3 bases are TGTGCCAGCAGTTTTTCTTCAGGGGCAGGCTATGGCTACACCTTC.

The chain couples TRBV7-9 to TRBJ2-1; maybe TRBD2 (7 bases). Germline V gene lookup returns CDR1 SEHNR and CDR2 FQNEAQ (reference sequence). This CDR3 spans 17 amino acids. V lost 3 bases to trimming and J lost 4 bases, with 19 bases between them. CDR3 protein: CASSLGLLQGTYNEQFF. The CDR3 DNA is TGTGCCAGCAGCTTGGGACTATTACAGGGAACATACAATGAGCAGTTCTTC. The full variable domain, its missing parts supplied by reference TRBV7-9 and TRBJ2-1, is DTGVSQNPRHKITKRGQNVTFRCDPISEHNRLYWYRQTLGQGPEFLTYFQNEAQLEKSRLLSDRFSAERPKGSFSTLEIQRTEQGDSAMYLCASSLGLLQGTYNEQFFGPGTRLTVL.

The rearrangement joins TRBV27 to TRBJ2-7, with 10 bases identical to TRBD1. V lost 3 bases to trimming and J lost 2 bases; unmatched junction nucleotides: 1. The CDR3 extends over 14 amino acids. Germline values: CDR1 MNHEY, CDR2 SMNVEV (reference sequence). CDR3 loop: CASSFGTGAYEQYF. DNA of the CDR3: TGTGCCAGCAGTTTCGGGACAGGGGCCTACGAGCAGTACTTC.

V gene TRBV2 combines with J gene TRBJ2-1; possibly TRBD2 for D (6 bases). CDR3 length equals 15 residues. With 4 bases removed from V and 5 bases from J, the gap between germline ends came to 15 bases. From germline, CDR1 is SNHLY and CDR2 FYNNEI. CDR3 bases: TGTGCCAGCAGTGTGAGACTAGTAGCCCACAATGAGCAGTTCTTC. Translated, it gives CASSVRLVAHNEQFF.

The V and J genes are TRBV7-8 and TRBJ2-7; the D gene is possibly TRBD1 (6 bases). Germline V CDR1 and CDR2: SGHVS, FQNEAQ. This CDR3 is built from 14 residues. Trimming removed 2 bases at V and 11 bases at J, with 19 bases between. The CDR3 loop reads CASSLRAGPGQKYF. CDR3 bases: TGTGCCAGCAGCTTAAGGGCCGGGCCGGGACAAAAGTACTTC.

J is TRBJ2-2 and V is TRBV5-4; tentative D call: TRBD1 (7 bases). The length of the CDR3 is 14 residues. Trimming took off 3 bases at V and 3 bases at J, with 9 bases between the two ends. The germline V gene has CDR1 SGHNT and CDR2 YYREEE (reference sequence). In DNA, the CDR3 is TGTGCCAGCAGCTCAGGGGGGTACACCGGGGAGCTGTTTTTT. Its protein product is CASSSGGYTGELFF.

The rearrangement uses TRBV7-2 and TRBJ2-6, with a tentative D call TRBD1 (5 bases). The V gene's germline CDR1 is SGHTA and CDR2 FQGNSA. Deletions cut 6 bases from V and 5 bases from J, with 11 bases between. The CDR3 loop spans 14 amino acids. Here the CDR3 DNA reads TGTGCCAGCAGATGGGGCGATAGGGCCAACGTCCTGACTTTC. It is translated as CASRWGDRANVLTF.